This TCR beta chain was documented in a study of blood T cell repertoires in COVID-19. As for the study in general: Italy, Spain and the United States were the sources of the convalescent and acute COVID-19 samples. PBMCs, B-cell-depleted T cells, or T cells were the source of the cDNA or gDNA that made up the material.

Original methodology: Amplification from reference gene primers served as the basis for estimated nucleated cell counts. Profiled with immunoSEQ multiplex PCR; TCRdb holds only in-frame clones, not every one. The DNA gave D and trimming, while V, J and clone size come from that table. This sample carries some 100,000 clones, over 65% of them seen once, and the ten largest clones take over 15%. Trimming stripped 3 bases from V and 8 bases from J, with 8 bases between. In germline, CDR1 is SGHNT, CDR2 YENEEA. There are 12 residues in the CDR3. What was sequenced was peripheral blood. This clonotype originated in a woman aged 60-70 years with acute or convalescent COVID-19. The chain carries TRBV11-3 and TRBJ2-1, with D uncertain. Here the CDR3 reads CASSLVEHEQFF. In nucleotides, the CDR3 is TGTGCCAGCAGCTTGGTCGAGCATGAGCAGTTCTTC.